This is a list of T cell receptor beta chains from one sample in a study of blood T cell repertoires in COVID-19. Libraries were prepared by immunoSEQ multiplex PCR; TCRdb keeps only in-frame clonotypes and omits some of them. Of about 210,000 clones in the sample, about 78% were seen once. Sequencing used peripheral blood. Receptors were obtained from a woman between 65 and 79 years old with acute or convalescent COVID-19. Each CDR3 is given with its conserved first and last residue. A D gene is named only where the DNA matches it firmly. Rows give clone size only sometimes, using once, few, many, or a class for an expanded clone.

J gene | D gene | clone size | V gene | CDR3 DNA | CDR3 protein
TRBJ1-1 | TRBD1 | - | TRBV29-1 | TGCAGCGTTGAAAGTGACAGGGGGAGAACTGAAGCTTTCTTT | CSVESDRGRTEAFF
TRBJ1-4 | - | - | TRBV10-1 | TGCGCCAGCAGGGGGGGTTTCAAACTGTTTTTT | CASRGGFKLFF
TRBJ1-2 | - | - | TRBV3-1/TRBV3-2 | TGTGCCAGCAGCCAGGGGGCGCGGGTTGGCTACACCTTC | CASSQGARVGYTF
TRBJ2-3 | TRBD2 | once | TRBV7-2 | TGTGCCAGCAGCTTATTTATCGCTAGCGGGGGGCGGGGCACAGATACGCAGTATTTT | CASSLFIASGGRGTDTQYF
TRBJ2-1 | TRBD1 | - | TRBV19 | TGTGCCAGTAGTATTTCTTTGCGCGCGGACAGGGGGCCCAATGAGCAGTTCTTC | CASSISLRADRGPNEQFF
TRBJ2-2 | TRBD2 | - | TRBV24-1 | TGTGCCACCAGTGATCCTGGACTAGGTACCGGGGAGCTGTTTTTT | CATSDPGLGTGELFF
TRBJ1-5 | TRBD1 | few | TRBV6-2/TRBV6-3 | TGTGCCAGCAGTTCACAGGGGAATCAGCCCCAGCATTTT | CASSSQGNQPQHF
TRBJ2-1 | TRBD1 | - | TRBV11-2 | TGTGCCAGCAGTTCCCTCTTGGACAGGGCTAATGAGCAGTTCTTC | CASSSLLDRANEQFF
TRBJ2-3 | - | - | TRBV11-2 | TGTGCCAGCAGCCAAAACCTAGGCGGCACAGATACGCAGTATTTT | CASSQNLGGTDTQYF
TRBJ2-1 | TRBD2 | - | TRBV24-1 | TGTGCCACCAGGTCACTCAGCGGGGATTCCAATGAGCAGTTCTTC | CATRSLSGDSNEQFF
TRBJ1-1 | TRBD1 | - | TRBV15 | TGTGCCACCAGCTTTTTGCTCGGGACAGTACCAATGAACACTGAAGCTTTCTTT | CATSFLLGTVPMNTEAFF
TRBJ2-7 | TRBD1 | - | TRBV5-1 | TGCGCCAGCAGCTTGGAGCCAGGGGGAGACTACGAGCAGTACTTC | CASSLEPGGDYEQYF
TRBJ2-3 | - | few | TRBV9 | TGTGCCAGCAGCCCAGATGGGGGGTTCGGCACAGATACGCAGTATTTT | CASSPDGGFGTDTQYF
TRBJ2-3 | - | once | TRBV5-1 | TGCGCCAGCTCGAGCACCTCTAGCACAGATACGCAGTATTTT | CASSSTSSTDTQYF
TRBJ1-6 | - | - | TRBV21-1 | TGTGCCAGCAGCTCGCTCCAGGGATGTAATTCACCCCTCCACTTT | CASSSLQGCNSPLHF
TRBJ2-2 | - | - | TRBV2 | TGTGCCAGCAGTGTAAAAGCGGGCGATGTCACCGGGGAGCTGTTTTTT | CASSVKAGDVTGELFF
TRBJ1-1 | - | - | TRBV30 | TGTGCCTGGATGGTCAGGGGCACTGAAGCTTTCTTT | CAWMVRGTEAFF
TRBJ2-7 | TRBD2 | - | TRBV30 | TGTGCCTGGACGGATTTTGGGGGGGTCGGCGACGAGCAGTACTTC | CAWTDFGGVGDEQYF
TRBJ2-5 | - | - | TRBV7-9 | TGTGCCAGCAGCTTAGCCGGTAGCCAGTACCTCCGGGAGACCCAGTACTTC | CASSLAGSQYLRETQYF
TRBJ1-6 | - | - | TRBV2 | TGTGCCAGCAGCGCGAATCTTAATTCACCCCTCCACTTT | CASSANLNSPLHF
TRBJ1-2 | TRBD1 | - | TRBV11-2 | TGTGCCAGCAGCGACAGGGTCGGGGGGGGTGGCTACACCTTC | CASSDRVGGGGYTF
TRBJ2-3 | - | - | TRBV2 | TGTGCCAGCAGTGAGGGTGCGGGGTTTTTTACAGATACGCAGTATTTT | CASSEGAGFFTDTQYF
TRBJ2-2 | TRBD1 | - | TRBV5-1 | TGCGCCAGCGGGACAGGGGGCCCCGGGGAGCTGTTTTTT | CASGTGGPGELFF
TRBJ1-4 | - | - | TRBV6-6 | TGTGCCAGCAGTTACTCAGGGGGAGATGAAAAACTGTTTTTT | CASSYSGGDEKLFF
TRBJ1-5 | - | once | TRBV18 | TGTGCCAGCTCACCAGCCCAGGGCCTCAATCAGCCCCAGCATTTT | CASSPAQGLNQPQHF
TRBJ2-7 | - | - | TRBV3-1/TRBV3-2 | TGTGCCAGCAGCCAGGAGGGGACAGCCCCTCGGGAGCAGTACTTC | CASSQEGTAPREQYF
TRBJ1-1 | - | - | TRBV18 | TGTGCCAGCTCACAGCAGGGAGGTACTGAAGCTTTCTTT | CASSQQGGTEAFF
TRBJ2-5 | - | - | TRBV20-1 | TGCAGTGCTAGAGACAGGGGGACCCAGTACTTC | CSARDRGTQYF
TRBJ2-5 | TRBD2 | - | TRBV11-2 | TGTGCCAGCAGCGGGGGGGTGGGTGAGACCCAGTACTTC | CASSGGVGETQYF
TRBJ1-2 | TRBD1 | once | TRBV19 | TGTGCCAGTAGTGAGGGACAGGCGGGTAGTAGAAGCTACACCTTC | CASSEGQAGSRSYTF
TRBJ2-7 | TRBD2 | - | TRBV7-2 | TGTGCCAGCAGCCCCGGGGGGAGGATTTTTAACGAGCAGTACTTC | CASSPGGRIFNEQYF
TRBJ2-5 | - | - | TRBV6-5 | TGTGCCAGCGCCGGTGGGAGAGAGACCCAGTACTTC | CASAGGRETQYF
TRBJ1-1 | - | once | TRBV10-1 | TGCGCCAGCAGTCACAGTGTAAACACTGAAGCTTTCTTT | CASSHSVNTEAFF
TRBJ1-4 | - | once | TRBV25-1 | TGTGCCAGCAGTGTACAGGGTGATGAAAAACTGTTTTTT | CASSVQGDEKLFF
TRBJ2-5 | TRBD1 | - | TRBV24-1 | TGTGCCACCAGTGAGGGGGGACAGGGGGCCGTGACCCAGTACTTC | CATSEGGQGAVTQYF
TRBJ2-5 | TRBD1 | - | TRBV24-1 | TGTGCCACCAGTGATTTATGGGAAGGGGGCTGGGGGGAGACCCAGTACTTC | CATSDLWEGGWGETQYF
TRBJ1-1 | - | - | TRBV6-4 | TGTGCCAGCAGCTCTGGACCGGGAATGAACACTGAAGCTTTCTTT | CASSSGPGMNTEAFF
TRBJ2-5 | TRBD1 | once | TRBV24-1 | TGTGCCACCGCGGACAGGGGCCACCAAGAGACCCAGTACTTC | CATADRGHQETQYF
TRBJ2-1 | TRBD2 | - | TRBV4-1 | TGCGCCAGCAGCCAGAGACTAGCGGGGGGTCGTGAGCAGTTCTTC | CASSQRLAGGREQFF
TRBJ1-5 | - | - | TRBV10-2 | TGCGCCAGCAGTGAGGGGCACAATCAGCCCCAGCATTTT | CASSEGHNQPQHF
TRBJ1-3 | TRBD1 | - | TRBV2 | TGTGCCAGCGGTCGGACAGGGGGCGGAAACACCATATATTTT | CASGRTGGGNTIYF
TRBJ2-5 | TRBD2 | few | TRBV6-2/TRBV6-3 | TGTGCCAGCAGTCCAGGGACTAGCGCGGAGACCCAGTACTTC | CASSPGTSAETQYF
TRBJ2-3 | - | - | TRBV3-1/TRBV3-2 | TGTGCCAGCAGCCAAGATGGGGTAGCGAGAGATACGCAGTATTTT | CASSQDGVARDTQYF
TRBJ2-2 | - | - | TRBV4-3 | TGCGCCAGCAGCCAAGACCAGGACACCGGGGAGCTGTTTTTT | CASSQDQDTGELFF
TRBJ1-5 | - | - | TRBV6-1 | TGTGCCAGCAGTGACAGGGAGGTCCGCCAGCCCCAGCATTTT | CASSDREVRQPQHF
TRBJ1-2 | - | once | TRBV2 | TGTGCCAGCTCCTTTCTGGGGCAGGGGTACGGCTACACCTTC | CASSFLGQGYGYTF
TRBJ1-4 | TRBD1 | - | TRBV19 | TGTGCCAGTAGTATAGTCGCCGGGACAGGGATCGAAAAACTGTTTTTT | CASSIVAGTGIEKLFF
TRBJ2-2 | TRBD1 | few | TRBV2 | TGTGCCACCACCGGGACAGGGGCCACCGGGGAGCTGTTTTTT | CATTGTGATGELFF
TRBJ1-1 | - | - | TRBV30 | TGTGCCTGGAGCCCCAGGGGTTCTGAAGCTTTCTTT | CAWSPRGSEAFF
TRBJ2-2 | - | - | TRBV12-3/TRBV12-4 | TGTGCCAGCCACAGGGCGCCCGGGGAGCTGTTTTTT | CASHRAPGELFF
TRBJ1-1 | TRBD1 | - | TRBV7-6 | TGTGCCAGCAGCTTAATTATCGGGACAGGGCGGGACACTGAAGCTTTCTTT | CASSLIIGTGRDTEAFF
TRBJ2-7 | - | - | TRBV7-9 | TGTGCCAGCAGCGCGGGGACCTACGAGCAGTACTTC | CASSAGTYEQYF